The clone carrying this TCR beta chain has more than one count but fewer than ten. TCRdb re-derived calls from the 5' RACE reads in MiXCR, one entry per CDR3 protein. The table lists 550,000 to 650,000 distinct CDR3 sequences, around 15% of them singletons. These data come from a study of T-cell memory formation after mild COVID-19. The CDR3 has 15 residues. Trimming removed 9 bases from V and 6 bases from J, with 19 bases in between. The V gene's germline CDR1 is KGHDR and CDR2 SFDVKD. The chain has TRBV24-1 and TRBJ2-2, with D perhaps assigned TRBD1 or TRBD2 (6 bases each). Input material: PBMCs or a T cell subset sorted from them (not recorded which). This clonotype was obtained from an adult woman who had mild COVID-19 (a few samples of this study predate the infection). Cell type and time point are not known. The CDR3: CATSDGGLLPGELFF. The DNA for the CDR3 is TGTGCCACCTCCGATGGGGGGCTCCTCCCCGGGGAGCTGTTTTTT.